The 26 T cell receptor beta chains presented below share a single source sample, sequenced in a study of human thymus T cells. Assay: immunoSEQ multiplex PCR; the TCRdb copy retains only in-frame clones and omits some. The sample includes some 130,000 clones, around 94% of them seen just once. Thymic tissue was derived from resections collected during corrective heart surgery. Sequenced: thymus tissue. The receptors stem from a boy less than two years old with a congenital heart defect but otherwise immunologically healthy.

The rearrangement joins TRBV19 to TRBJ2-7, with D unresolved. Trimming took off 3 bases at V and 6 bases at J, with 12 bases between the two ends. The CDR3 length is 13 residues. CDR1 and CDR2 from the germline V gene are LNHDA and SQIVND (reference sequence). CDR3: CASSIGTGVEQYF. The CDR3 nucleotides read TGTGCCAGTAGTATTGGAACTGGGGTCGAGCAGTACTTC.

The CDR3: CASTYLASQETQYF. The CDR3 region has the DNA TGTGCCAGCACCTACTTGGCCTCTCAAGAGACCCAGTACTTC. The genes are TRBV6-6 and TRBJ2-5; D is undetermined. The CDR3 totals 14 residues. The V and J ends lost 7 bases and 2 bases respectively, with 14 bases between them. The germline CDR1 and CDR2 sequences are MNHNY and SVGAGI (reference sequence).

The chain employs TRBV5-6 and TRBJ2-1; TRBD1 agrees at 9 bases. CDR1 is SGHDT, CDR2 YYEEEE, per germline. The CDR3 extends over 16 amino acids. The V segment lost 2 bases and the J segment 5 bases; nucleotides outside the gene matches: 8. CDR3 amino acids: CASSLGSDRGHNEQFF. The CDR3 region has the DNA TGTGCCAGCAGCTTAGGGTCGGACAGGGGTCACAATGAGCAGTTCTTC.

This chain uses TRBV21-1 with TRBJ2-7; the D segment call TRBD1 is taken from the table without a DNA check. TRBV21-1 is reported as a pseudogene. The CDR3 runs 15 residues. Here the CDR3 DNA reads TGTGCCAGCAGCCTTTCGGGGACACCCTCCTACGAGCAGTACTTC. Translated: CASSLSGTPSYEQYF.

The chain has TRBV28 and TRBJ2-1; TRBD2 aligns across 14 bases. Per the germline V gene, CDR1 is MDHEN and CDR2 is SYDVKM. This CDR3 is built from 18 residues. V shed 8 bases and J 7 bases; nucleotides not matched to a gene: 16. Written as DNA, the CDR3 is TGTGCCAGCGCCGCCACGGTGACTAGCGGGGGGGTGTCTAATGAGCAGTTCTTC. Protein: CASAATVTSGGVSNEQFF.

This chain connects TRBV27 to TRBJ1-6; TRBD1 matches 9 bases. The germline gives CDR1 MNHEY, CDR2 SMNVEV (reference sequence). V shed 8 bases and J 0 bases; nucleotides not matched to a gene: 5. CDR3 length: 16 amino acids. CDR3 nucleotide sequence: TGTGCCAGCCAAAACAGGGGGCACTCCTATAATTCACCCCTCCACTTT. It translates to CASQNRGHSYNSPLHF.

This chain links TRBV14 with TRBJ2-5; D may be TRBD1 (6 bases). The CDR3 spans 16 residues. V was cut by 3 bases and J by 0 bases, with 14 bases left in between. Germline V gene sequence: CDR1 SGHDN, CDR2 FVKESK. The CDR3 nucleotides read TGTGCCAGCAGCCAGGCAGGGGCCCCGTACCAAGAGACCCAGTACTTC. Protein sequence: CASSQAGAPYQETQYF.

The CDR3 coding sequence is TGTGCCAGCAGTGAAATTCTCGAGCAGTACTTC. Translating it yields CASSEILEQYF. The V gene is TRBV6-5, the J gene TRBJ2-7; no clear D. The germline gives CDR1 MNHEY, CDR2 SVGAGI. Trimming stripped 5 bases from V and 6 bases from J, with 8 bases between. CDR3 length equals 11 residues.

The chain employs TRBV7-9 and TRBJ2-7, with D unclear. Trimming removed 2 bases at V and 2 bases at J, with 13 bases between. CDR3 length equals 15 residues. From germline, CDR1 is SEHNR and CDR2 FQNEAQ (reference sequence). The CDR3 reads CASSLIPGPTYEQYF. The CDR3 DNA follows: TGTGCCAGCAGCTTAATCCCCGGGCCAACCTACGAGCAGTACTTC.

V and J are TRBV4-1 and TRBJ2-2, with TRBD1 as a possible D gene (6 bases). Germline V gene data show CDR1 as MGHRA and CDR2 as YSYEKL. The CDR3 covers 22 residues. Trimming stripped 1 base from V and 0 bases from J, with 27 bases between. CDR3 in amino acids: CASSQGGQRRFTFSANTGELFF. For the CDR3, the DNA is TGCGCCAGCAGCCAAGGGGGGCAGCGGAGATTTACTTTCTCCGCGAACACCGGGGAGCTGTTTTTT.

The chain carries TRBV4-3 and TRBJ1-2; 11 bases align to TRBD1. Germline V gene lookup returns CDR1 LGHNA and CDR2 YSLEER. CDR3 length: 15 residues. Trimming at V came to 4 bases and at J to 7 bases, leaving 8 bases not matched to a gene. The CDR3 nucleotides are TGCGCCAGCAGCCCCTGGACAGGGGGCGTCGGTGGCTACACCTTC. It encodes CASSPWTGGVGGYTF.

This clone was detected only once. V is TRBV4-2 and J is TRBJ2-3; 9 bases fit TRBD2. The CDR3 runs 18 residues. Germline V gene data show CDR1 as LGHNA and CDR2 as YNFKEQ. The V gene end was trimmed by 0 bases and the J gene end by 0 bases; junction bases not matched to a gene: 7. For the CDR3, the DNA is TGTGCCAGCAGCCAAGAAAGCTGGCTAGCGGGGAGCACAGATACGCAGTATTTT. This gives the protein CASSQESWLAGSTDTQYF.

The chain joins TRBV1 to TRBJ2-3; TRBD2 is taken as the D call from the table, unchecked against the DNA. TRBV1 is marked as a pseudogene. The CDR3 spans 16 residues. In DNA, the CDR3 is TGCACCAGCAGCCAAGGCGGGGAGCGGGGACCAGATACGCAGTATTTT. Encoded protein: CTSSQGGERGPDTQYF.

The chain employs TRBV7-2 and TRBJ2-3; TRBD2 aligns across 8 bases. V lost 2 bases to trimming and J lost 2 bases; unmatched junction nucleotides: 12. The CDR3 sequence is 18 residues long. Per the germline V gene, CDR1 is SGHTA and CDR2 is FQGNSA. The CDR3 region is CASSLCLQRGSLTDTQYF. CDR3 DNA: TGTGCCAGCAGCTTATGCCTCCAGCGGGGGAGTCTCACAGATACGCAGTATTTT.

This sequence joins TRBV6-1 and TRBJ1-4; D ambiguous. Trimming shortened V by 4 bases and J by 6 bases, and 9 bases separated the two germline ends. The germline V gene encodes CDR1 MNHNS and CDR2 SASEGT. This CDR3 contains 13 residues. The CDR3 nucleotides are TGTGCCAGCAGTGCACGGGGTTATGAAAAACTGTTTTTT. This encodes CASSARGYEKLFF.

The sample holds a few counts of this clone. The chain couples TRBV7-9 to TRBJ1-3; TRBD1 agrees at 8 bases. CDR3 length equals 15 residues. V lost 1 base, J lost 1 base, and 0 bases stayed unmatched. Germline CDR1 and CDR2: SEHNR and FQNEAQ (reference sequence). The CDR3 DNA is TGTGCCAGCAGCTTAGGGACAGGGTCTGGAAACACCATATATTTT. This gives the protein CASSLGTGSGNTIYF.

The V and J genes are TRBV10-2 and TRBJ1-2, with 10 positions matching TRBD1. After removal of 6 bases from V and 6 bases from J, the junction contained 10 bases not matched to a gene. The CDR3 covers 15 residues. Per the germline V gene, CDR1 is WSHSY and CDR2 is SAAADI. CDR3 region: CASSVDRGRSDGYTF. The CDR3 DNA sequence: TGCGCCAGCAGCGTAGACAGGGGGCGCTCGGATGGCTACACCTTC.

This sequence joins TRBV7-8 and TRBJ1-1; D gene unclear. CDR1 and CDR2 (germline): SGHVS, FQNEAQ. V gave up 3 bases and J gave up 1 base, with 3 bases separating them. The CDR3 length is 12 residues. DNA of the CDR3: TGTGCCAGCAGCTTCGAGAACACTGAAGCTTTCTTT. Translating it yields CASSFENTEAFF.

The V and J genes are TRBV4-3 and TRBJ2-3; D not certain. V dropped 0 bases and J dropped 0 bases, with 7 bases sitting between them. This CDR3 has 15 residues. The germline gives CDR1 LGHNA, CDR2 YSLEER. The CDR3 bases are TGCGCCAGCAGCCAAGAAGAGAATAGCACAGATACGCAGTATTTT. This translates into CASSQEENSTDTQYF.

The chain links TRBV4-3 to TRBJ1-1; D is ambiguous. The CDR3 runs 17 residues. V was pared by 0 bases and J by 3 bases, with 17 bases between. Germline V gene sequence: CDR1 LGHNA, CDR2 YSLEER. CDR3 in amino acids: CASSQDKSRPRDTEAFF. Here the CDR3 DNA reads TGCGCCAGCAGCCAAGATAAGTCGAGACCTCGGGACACTGAAGCTTTCTTT.

The rearrangement links TRBV14 to TRBJ2-3; D gene ambiguous. The CDR3 loop spans 13 amino acids. Between the trimmed V and J ends, which lost 0 bases and 2 bases, there was a span of 3 bases. CDR1 is SGHDN and CDR2 is FVKESK in the germline V gene. CDR3 sequence (DNA): TGTGCCAGCAGCCAAGATGCCACAGATACGCAGTATTTT. It yields the protein CASSQDATDTQYF.

V and J are TRBV14 and TRBJ2-7; the D gene is possibly TRBD1 (5 bases). V lost 4 bases and J 9 bases, leaving 10 bases between the germline ends. Germline V CDR1 and CDR2: SGHDN, FVKESK. This CDR3 region has 11 residues. The CDR3 DNA follows: TGTGCCAGCAGCCCTGGGCAGGGGCAGTACTTC. Translating it yields CASSPGQGQYF.

The chain carries TRBV4-1 and TRBJ2-3; the match to TRBD2 covers 9 bases. This CDR3 is 19 amino acids long. CDR1 and CDR2 from the germline V gene are MGHRA and YSYEKL. The V gene end was trimmed by 1 base and the J gene end by 5 bases; junction bases not matched to a gene: 16. The CDR3 is CASSQVFPRAGGRGDTQYF. CDR3 DNA sequence: TGCGCCAGCAGCCAAGTGTTTCCCCGAGCGGGGGGCCGAGGAGATACGCAGTATTTT.

The rearrangement links TRBV2 to TRBJ2-1; the match to TRBD2 covers 7 bases. The CDR3 has 16 residues. The germline gives CDR1 SNHLY, CDR2 FYNNEI. V trimming: 6 bases; J trimming: 4 bases; junction bases outside the gene matches: 12. CDR3 loop: CASRSLLGGGYNEQFF. DNA for the CDR3: TGTGCCAGCAGGTCTCTTCTTGGCGGGGGATACAATGAGCAGTTCTTC.

The chain has TRBV19 and TRBJ2-1; 10 nucleotides match TRBD2. Germline values: CDR1 LNHDA, CDR2 SQIVND (reference sequence). The CDR3 has 18 amino acids. CDR3 protein: CATWGPASGGSSYNEQFF. The CDR3 region has the DNA TGTGCTACCTGGGGGCCCGCTAGCGGGGGAAGCTCCTACAATGAGCAGTTCTTC.

This clone was seen just once. The V gene is TRBV2, the J gene TRBJ2-5, with D possibly TRBD2 on 6 matching bases. Germline V gene lookup returns CDR1 SNHLY and CDR2 FYNNEI. The CDR3 consists of 13 residues. Trimming pared 8 bases from V and 11 bases from J, leaving 21 bases between. CDR3 sequence (DNA): TGTGCCAGCTCTGAGGGACTGGCCTCTTGGCAGTACTTC. This sequence encodes CASSEGLASWQYF.